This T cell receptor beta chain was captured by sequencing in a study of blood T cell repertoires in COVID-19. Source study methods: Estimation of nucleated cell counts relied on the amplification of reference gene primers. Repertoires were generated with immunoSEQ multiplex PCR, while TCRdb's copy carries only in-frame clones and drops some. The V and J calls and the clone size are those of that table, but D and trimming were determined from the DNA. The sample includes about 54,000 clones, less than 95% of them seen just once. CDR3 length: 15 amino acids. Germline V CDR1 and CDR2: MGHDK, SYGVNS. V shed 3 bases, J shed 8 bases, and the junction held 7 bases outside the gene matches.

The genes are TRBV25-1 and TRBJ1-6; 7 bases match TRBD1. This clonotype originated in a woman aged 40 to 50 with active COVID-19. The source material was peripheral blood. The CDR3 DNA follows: TGTGCCAGCAGTGATTTAGCAGGGGGTTATTCACCCCTCCACTTT. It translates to CASSDLAGGYSPLHF.